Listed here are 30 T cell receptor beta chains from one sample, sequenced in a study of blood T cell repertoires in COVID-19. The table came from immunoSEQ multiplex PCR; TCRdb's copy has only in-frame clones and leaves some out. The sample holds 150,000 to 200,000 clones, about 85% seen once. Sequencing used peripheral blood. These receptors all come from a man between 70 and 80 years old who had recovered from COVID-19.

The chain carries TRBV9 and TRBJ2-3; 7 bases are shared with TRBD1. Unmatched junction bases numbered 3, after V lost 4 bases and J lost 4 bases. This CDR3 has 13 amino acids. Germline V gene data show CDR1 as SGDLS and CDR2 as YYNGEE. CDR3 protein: CASSSTGPDTQYF. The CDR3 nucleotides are TGTGCCAGCAGCTCGACAGGGCCAGATACGCAGTATTTT.

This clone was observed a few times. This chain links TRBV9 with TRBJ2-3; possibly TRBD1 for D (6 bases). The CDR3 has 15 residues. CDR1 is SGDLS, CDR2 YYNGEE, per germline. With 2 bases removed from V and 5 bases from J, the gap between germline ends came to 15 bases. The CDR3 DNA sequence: TGTGCCAGCAGCGTCTGGGGGCGCCGGGGAGATACGCAGTATTTT. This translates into CASSVWGRRGDTQYF.

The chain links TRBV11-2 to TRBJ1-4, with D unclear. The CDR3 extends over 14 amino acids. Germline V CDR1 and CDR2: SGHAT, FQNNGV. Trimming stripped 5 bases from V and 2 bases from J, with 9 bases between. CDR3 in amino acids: CASSPGLTNEKLFF. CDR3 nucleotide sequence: TGTGCCAGCAGCCCGGGGTTGACTAATGAAAAACTGTTTTTT.

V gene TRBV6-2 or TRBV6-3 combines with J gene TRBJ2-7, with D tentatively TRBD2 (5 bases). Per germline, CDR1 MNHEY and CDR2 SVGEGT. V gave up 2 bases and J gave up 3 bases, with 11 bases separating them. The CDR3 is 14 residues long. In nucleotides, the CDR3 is TGTGCCAGCAGTTACCTAGCAGCAGGCTACGAGCAGTACTTC. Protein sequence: CASSYLAAGYEQYF.

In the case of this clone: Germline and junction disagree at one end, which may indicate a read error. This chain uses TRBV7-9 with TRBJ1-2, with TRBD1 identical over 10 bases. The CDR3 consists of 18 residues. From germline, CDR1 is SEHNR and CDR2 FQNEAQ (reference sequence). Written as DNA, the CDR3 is TGTGCCAGCAGCTTAGATACCCGATTGACAGGGGGCGACTACGGCTACACCTTC. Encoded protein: CASSLDTRLTGGDYGYTF.

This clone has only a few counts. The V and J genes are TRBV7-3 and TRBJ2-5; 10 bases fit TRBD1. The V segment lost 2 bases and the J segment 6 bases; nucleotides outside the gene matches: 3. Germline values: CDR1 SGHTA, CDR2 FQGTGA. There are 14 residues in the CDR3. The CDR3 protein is CASSLAGQGKTQYF. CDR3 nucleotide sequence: TGTGCCAGCAGCTTAGCGGGACAGGGGAAGACCCAGTACTTC.

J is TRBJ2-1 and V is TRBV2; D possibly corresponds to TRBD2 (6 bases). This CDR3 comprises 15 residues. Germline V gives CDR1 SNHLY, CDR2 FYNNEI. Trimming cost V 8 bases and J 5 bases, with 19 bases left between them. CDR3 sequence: CASLGPGTSDNEQFF. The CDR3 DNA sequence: TGTGCCAGCTTGGGCCCCGGGACTTCCGACAATGAGCAGTTCTTC.

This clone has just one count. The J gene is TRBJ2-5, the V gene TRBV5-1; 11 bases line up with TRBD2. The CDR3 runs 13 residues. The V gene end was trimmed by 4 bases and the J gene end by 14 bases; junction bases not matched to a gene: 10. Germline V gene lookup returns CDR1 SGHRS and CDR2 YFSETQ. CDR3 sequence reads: CASSLGTSGESYF. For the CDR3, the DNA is TGCGCCAGCAGCCTAGGGACTAGCGGCGAATCCTACTTC.

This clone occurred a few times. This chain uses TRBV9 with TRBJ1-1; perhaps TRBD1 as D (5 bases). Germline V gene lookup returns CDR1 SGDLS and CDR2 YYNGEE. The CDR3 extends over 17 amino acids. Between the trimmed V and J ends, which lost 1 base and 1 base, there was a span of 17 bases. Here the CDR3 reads CASSVNPSTQGNTEAFF. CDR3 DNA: TGTGCCAGCAGCGTAAACCCCTCCACTCAGGGGAACACTGAAGCTTTCTTT.

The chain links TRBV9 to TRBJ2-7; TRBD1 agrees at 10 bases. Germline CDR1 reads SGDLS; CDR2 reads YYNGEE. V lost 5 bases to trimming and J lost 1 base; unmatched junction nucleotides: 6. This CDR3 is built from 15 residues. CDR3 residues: CASSQTGGESYEQYF. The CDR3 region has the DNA TGTGCCAGCAGTCAGACAGGGGGCGAATCCTACGAGCAGTACTTC.

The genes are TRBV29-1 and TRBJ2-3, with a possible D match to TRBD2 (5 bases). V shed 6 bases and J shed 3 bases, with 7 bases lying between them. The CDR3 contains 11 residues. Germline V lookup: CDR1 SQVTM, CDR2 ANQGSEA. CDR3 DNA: TGCAGCGTACGGGAAACAGATACGCAGTATTTT. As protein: CSVRETDTQYF.

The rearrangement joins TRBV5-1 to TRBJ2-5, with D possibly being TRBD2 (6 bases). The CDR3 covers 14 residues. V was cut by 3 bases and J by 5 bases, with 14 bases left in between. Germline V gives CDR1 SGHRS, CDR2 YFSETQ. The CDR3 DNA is TGCGCCAGCAGCTCCCTAAGCGGGTCTGAGACCCAGTACTTC. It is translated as CASSSLSGSETQYF.

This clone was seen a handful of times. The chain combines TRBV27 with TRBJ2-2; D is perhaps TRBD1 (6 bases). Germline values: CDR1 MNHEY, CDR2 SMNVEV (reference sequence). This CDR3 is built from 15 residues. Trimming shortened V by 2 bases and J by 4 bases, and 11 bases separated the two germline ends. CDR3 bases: TGTGCCAGCAGTTTACAACAGGGTCGCACCGGGGAGCTGTTTTTT. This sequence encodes CASSLQQGRTGELFF.

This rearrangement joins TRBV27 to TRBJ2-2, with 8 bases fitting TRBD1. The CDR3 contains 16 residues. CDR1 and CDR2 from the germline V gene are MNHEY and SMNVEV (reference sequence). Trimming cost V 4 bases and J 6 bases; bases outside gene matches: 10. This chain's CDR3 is CASSSLTGALSGELFF. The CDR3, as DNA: TGTGCCAGCAGTTCCTTGACAGGGGCCCTATCCGGGGAGCTGTTTTTT.

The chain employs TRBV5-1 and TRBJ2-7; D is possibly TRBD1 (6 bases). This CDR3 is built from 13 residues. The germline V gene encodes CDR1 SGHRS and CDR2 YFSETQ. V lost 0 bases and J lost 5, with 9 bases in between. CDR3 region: CASSLAGDNEQYF. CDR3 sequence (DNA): TGCGCCAGCAGCTTGGCCGGGGACAACGAGCAGTACTTC.

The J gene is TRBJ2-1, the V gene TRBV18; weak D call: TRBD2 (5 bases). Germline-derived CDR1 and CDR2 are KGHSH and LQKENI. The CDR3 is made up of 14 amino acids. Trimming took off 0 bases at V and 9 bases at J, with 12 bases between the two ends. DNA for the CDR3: TGTGCCAGCTCACCACCGTCGAGCGGAGCTGAGCAGTTCTTC. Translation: CASSPPSSGAEQFF.

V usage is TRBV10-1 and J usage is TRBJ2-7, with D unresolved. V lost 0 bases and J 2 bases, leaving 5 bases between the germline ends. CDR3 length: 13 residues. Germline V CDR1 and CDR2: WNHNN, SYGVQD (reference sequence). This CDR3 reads CASSESTTYEQYF. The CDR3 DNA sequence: TGCGCCAGCAGTGAGTCGACAACCTACGAGCAGTACTTC.

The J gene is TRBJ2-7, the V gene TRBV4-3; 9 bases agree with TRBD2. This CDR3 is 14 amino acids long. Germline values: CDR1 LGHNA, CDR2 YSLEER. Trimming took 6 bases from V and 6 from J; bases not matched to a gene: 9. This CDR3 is CASSLRSSGTEQYF. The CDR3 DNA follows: TGCGCCAGCAGTCTTCGGTCTAGCGGGACCGAGCAGTACTTC.

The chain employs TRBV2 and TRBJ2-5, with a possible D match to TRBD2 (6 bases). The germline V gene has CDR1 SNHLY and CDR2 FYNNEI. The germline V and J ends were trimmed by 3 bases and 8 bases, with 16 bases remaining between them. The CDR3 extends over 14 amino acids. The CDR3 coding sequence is TGTGCCAGCAGTGAGGTCGGCGGGAAGGATACCCAGTACTTC. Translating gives CASSEVGGKDTQYF.

DNA of the CDR3: TGTGCCAGCAGCGAGACTGCTTACAGGGGGGGATACAATGAGCAGTTCTTC. This translates into CASSETAYRGGYNEQFF. The chain has TRBV7-8 and TRBJ2-1; D possibly corresponds to TRBD1 (8 bases). The V end was cut by 5 bases, the J end by 4 bases, with 21 bases between. Germline assignment: CDR1 SGHVS and CDR2 FQNEAQ. This CDR3 has 17 amino acids.

The CDR3 sequence is CASTGTSVLTQYF. Written as DNA, the CDR3 is TGTGCCAGTACCGGGACTAGCGTTTTGACGCAGTATTTT. The rearrangement uses TRBV19 and TRBJ2-3; TRBD2 matches 10 bases. The germline CDR1 and CDR2 sequences are LNHDA and SQIVND (reference sequence). The V gene end was trimmed by 7 bases and the J gene end by 9 bases; junction bases not matched to a gene: 7. The CDR3 length is 13 residues.

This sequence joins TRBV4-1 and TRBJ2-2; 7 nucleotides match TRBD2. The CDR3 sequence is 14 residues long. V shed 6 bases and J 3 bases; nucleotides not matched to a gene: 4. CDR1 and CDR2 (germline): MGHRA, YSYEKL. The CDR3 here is CASRRGWDTGELFF. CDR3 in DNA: TGCGCCAGCAGGCGGGGGTGGGACACCGGGGAGCTGTTTTTT.

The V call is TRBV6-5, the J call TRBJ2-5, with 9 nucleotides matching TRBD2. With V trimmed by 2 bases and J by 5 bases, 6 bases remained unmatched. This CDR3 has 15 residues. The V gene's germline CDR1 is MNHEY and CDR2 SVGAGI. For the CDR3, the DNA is TGTGCCAGCAGTTACAATGGCGGGAGGGCTGAGACCCAGTACTTC. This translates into CASSYNGGRAETQYF.

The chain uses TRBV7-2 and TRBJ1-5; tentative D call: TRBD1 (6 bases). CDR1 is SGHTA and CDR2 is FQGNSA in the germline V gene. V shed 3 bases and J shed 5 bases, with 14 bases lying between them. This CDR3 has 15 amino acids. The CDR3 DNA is TGTGCCAGCAGCTTTGTTCTGGGGGCTGATCAGCCCCAGCATTTT. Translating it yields CASSFVLGADQPQHF.

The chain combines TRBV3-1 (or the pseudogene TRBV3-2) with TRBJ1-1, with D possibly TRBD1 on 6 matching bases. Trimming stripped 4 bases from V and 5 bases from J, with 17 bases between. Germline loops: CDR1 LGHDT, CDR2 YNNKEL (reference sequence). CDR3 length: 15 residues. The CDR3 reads CASSPTQQGWTEAFF. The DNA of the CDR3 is TGTGCCAGCAGCCCAACTCAACAGGGTTGGACTGAAGCTTTCTTT.

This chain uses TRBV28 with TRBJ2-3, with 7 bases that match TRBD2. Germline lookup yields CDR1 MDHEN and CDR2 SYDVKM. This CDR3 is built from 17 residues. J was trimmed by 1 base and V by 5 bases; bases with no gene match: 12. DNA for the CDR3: TGTGCCAGCAGTCCCCACCTCAGCGGGATCGGCACAGATACGCAGTATTTT. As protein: CASSPHLSGIGTDTQYF. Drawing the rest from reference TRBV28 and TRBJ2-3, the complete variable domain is DVKVTQSSRYLVKRTGEKVFLECVQDMDHENMFWYRQDPGLGLRLIYFSYDVKMKEKGDIPEGYSVSREKKERFSLILESASTNQTSMYLCASSPHLSGIGTDTQYFGPGTRLTVL.

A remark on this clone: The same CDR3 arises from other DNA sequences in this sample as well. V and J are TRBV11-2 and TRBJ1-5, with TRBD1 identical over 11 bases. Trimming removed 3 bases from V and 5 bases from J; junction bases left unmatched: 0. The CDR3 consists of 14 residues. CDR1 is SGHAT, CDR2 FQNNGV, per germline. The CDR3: CASSLDRGHQPQHF. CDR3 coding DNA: TGTGCCAGCAGCTTGGACAGGGGGCATCAGCCCCAGCATTTT.

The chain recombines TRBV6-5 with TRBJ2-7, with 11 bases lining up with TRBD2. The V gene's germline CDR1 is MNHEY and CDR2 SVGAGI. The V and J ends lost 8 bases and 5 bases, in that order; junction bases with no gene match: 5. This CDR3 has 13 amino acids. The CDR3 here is CASLAGGGHEQYF. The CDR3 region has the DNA TGTGCCAGCCTAGCGGGAGGCGGCCACGAGCAGTACTTC.

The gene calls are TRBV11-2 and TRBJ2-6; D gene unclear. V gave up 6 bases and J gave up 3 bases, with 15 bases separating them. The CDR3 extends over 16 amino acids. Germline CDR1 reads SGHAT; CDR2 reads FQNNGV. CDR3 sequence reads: CASRIASDLGANVLTF. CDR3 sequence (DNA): TGTGCCAGCAGAATAGCATCGGATCTTGGGGCCAACGTCCTGACTTTC.

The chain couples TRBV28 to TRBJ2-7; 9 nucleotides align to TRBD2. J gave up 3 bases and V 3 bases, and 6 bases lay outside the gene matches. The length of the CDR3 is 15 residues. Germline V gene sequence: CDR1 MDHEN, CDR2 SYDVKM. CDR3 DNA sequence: TGTGCCAGCAGTTTCGCGGGAGGGCTCCGCTACGAGCAGTACTTC. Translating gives CASSFAGGLRYEQYF.